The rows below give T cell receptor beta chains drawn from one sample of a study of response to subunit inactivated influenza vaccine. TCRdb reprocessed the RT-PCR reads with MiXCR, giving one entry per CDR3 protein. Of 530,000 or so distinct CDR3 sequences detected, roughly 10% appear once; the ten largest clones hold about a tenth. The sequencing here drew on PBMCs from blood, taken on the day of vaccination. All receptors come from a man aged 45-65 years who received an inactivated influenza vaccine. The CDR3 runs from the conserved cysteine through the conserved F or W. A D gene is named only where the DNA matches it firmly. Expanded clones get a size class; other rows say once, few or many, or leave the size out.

cdr3_nt: TGTGCCAGCAGACTAGCGGGCTTACAAGAGACCCAGTACTTC; cdr3_aa: CASRLAGLQETQYF; cdr3_length: 14; j_call: TRBJ2-5; clone_size: -; d_call: TRBD2; v_call: TRBV2
cdr3_nt: TGCAGTGCTAGAGTATGGCCAGGGCCTTCTGGGGCCAACGTCCTGACTTTC; cdr3_aa: CSARVWPGPSGANVLTF; cdr3_length: 17; j_call: TRBJ2-6; clone_size: -; d_call: -; v_call: TRBV20-1
cdr3_nt: TGTGCCAGCAGCCAAGCCGGGGCGAGGAGCTCCTACGAGCAGTACTTC; cdr3_aa: CASSQAGARSSYEQYF; cdr3_length: 16; j_call: TRBJ2-7; clone_size: few; d_call: -; v_call: TRBV4-2
cdr3_nt: TGCGCCAGCAGCCCTAGCGGGGCGAGCACAGATACGCAGTATTTT; cdr3_aa: CASSPSGASTDTQYF; cdr3_length: 15; j_call: TRBJ2-3; clone_size: -; d_call: TRBD2; v_call: TRBV5-1
cdr3_nt: TGTGCCACCAGCAGACGACAGGGGATTGCTTTCTTT; cdr3_aa: CATSRRQGIAFF; cdr3_length: 12; j_call: TRBJ1-1; clone_size: -; d_call: TRBD1; v_call: TRBV15
cdr3_nt: TGCAGCGTAGGACGGACGGACATAGGTGGCTACACCTTC; cdr3_aa: CSVGRTDIGGYTF; cdr3_length: 13; j_call: TRBJ1-2; clone_size: -; d_call: -; v_call: TRBV29-1
cdr3_nt: TGTGCCAGCAGCCAACATCAGCGGGGGGGAAGCACAGATACGCAGTATTTT; cdr3_aa: CASSQHQRGGSTDTQYF; cdr3_length: 17; j_call: TRBJ2-3; clone_size: many; d_call: TRBD2; v_call: TRBV4-2
cdr3_nt: TGTGCCAGCAGCCCTTACTGGGGTGGAGGTAATGAGCAGTTCTTC; cdr3_aa: CASSPYWGGGNEQFF; cdr3_length: 15; j_call: TRBJ2-1; clone_size: -; d_call: -; v_call: TRBV9
cdr3_nt: TGCAGTGCTAGGGCCCAGCTAGCGGGGGGTTGG; cdr3_aa: CSARAQLAGGW; cdr3_length: 11; j_call: TRBJ2-1; clone_size: many; d_call: TRBD2; v_call: TRBV20-1
cdr3_nt: TGTGCCAGCAGCCCGCGGCCGGTAAAGACTGAAGCTTTCTTT; cdr3_aa: CASSPRPVKTEAFF; cdr3_length: 14; j_call: TRBJ1-1; clone_size: many; d_call: -; v_call: TRBV9
cdr3_nt: TGTGCCAGCACCCTGGGGGGGAGCTCCTACGAGCAGTACTTC; cdr3_aa: CASTLGGSSYEQYF; cdr3_length: 14; j_call: TRBJ2-7; clone_size: -; d_call: TRBD2; v_call: TRBV5-6
cdr3_nt: TGTGCCAGCAGCTTAGACGGGGGATTCTCCTACGAGCAGTACTTC; cdr3_aa: CASSLDGGFSYEQYF; cdr3_length: 15; j_call: TRBJ2-7; clone_size: -; d_call: -; v_call: TRBV7-2
cdr3_nt: TGCGCCAGCAGCACCAAAGGGGGCGAAAATGAGCAGTTCTTC; cdr3_aa: CASSTKGGENEQFF; cdr3_length: 14; j_call: TRBJ2-1; clone_size: -; d_call: TRBD1; v_call: TRBV5-1
cdr3_nt: TGTGCCAGCAGGAAGGACAGCCGCTCCTACAATGAGCAGTTCTTC; cdr3_aa: CASRKDSRSYNEQFF; cdr3_length: 15; j_call: TRBJ2-1; clone_size: many; d_call: -; v_call: TRBV28
cdr3_nt: TGTGCCAGCAACCAACCTGGACGGCAGGGGAAATTCGTCGGCACAGATACGCAGTATTTT; cdr3_aa: CASNQPGRQGKFVGTDTQYF; cdr3_length: 20; j_call: TRBJ2-3; clone_size: -; d_call: -; v_call: TRBV6-2/TRBV6-3
cdr3_nt: TGTGCCTGGAGTTCCCATGAGCAGTTCTTC; cdr3_aa: CAWSSHEQFF; cdr3_length: 10; j_call: TRBJ2-1; clone_size: -; d_call: -; v_call: TRBV30
cdr3_nt: TGCGCCAGCAGCCAGACCAAGGACGAGCAGTACTTC; cdr3_aa: CASSQTKDEQYF; cdr3_length: 12; j_call: TRBJ2-7; clone_size: -; d_call: -; v_call: TRBV4-3
cdr3_nt: TGCAGTGCTAGAGAACGACAGGGAGGCCAGCCCCAGCATTTT; cdr3_aa: CSARERQGGQPQHF; cdr3_length: 14; j_call: TRBJ1-5; clone_size: many; d_call: TRBD1; v_call: TRBV20-1
cdr3_nt: TGTGCCAGCAGCATCCCGGGTTCCAGTCTTGAGAGCTCTGGAAACACCATATATTTT; cdr3_aa: CASSIPGSSLESSGNTIYF; cdr3_length: 19; j_call: TRBJ1-3; clone_size: -; d_call: -; v_call: TRBV5-6
cdr3_nt: TGCGCCAGCAGTCAATACTCCCCCCTAGCGGGATTTAAGAATGAGCAGTTCTTC; cdr3_aa: CASSQYSPLAGFKNEQFF; cdr3_length: 18; j_call: TRBJ2-1; clone_size: -; d_call: TRBD2; v_call: TRBV4-1
cdr3_nt: TGTGCCAGCAGCCACTCGGACAGGAGATTTTATGGCTACACCTTC; cdr3_aa: CASSHSDRRFYGYTF; cdr3_length: 15; j_call: TRBJ1-2; clone_size: -; d_call: TRBD1; v_call: TRBV4-2
cdr3_nt: TGCGCCAGCAGCCCTGACAAGGCGGCCTTCTATGGCTACACCTTC; cdr3_aa: CASSPDKAAFYGYTF; cdr3_length: 15; j_call: TRBJ1-2; clone_size: many; d_call: -; v_call: TRBV4-3
cdr3_nt: TGTGCCAGCAGCCCAACGACAGGGAGGGAGCAGTTCTTC; cdr3_aa: CASSPTTGREQFF; cdr3_length: 13; j_call: TRBJ2-1; clone_size: few; d_call: -; v_call: TRBV12-3/TRBV12-4
cdr3_nt: TGTGCCAGCAGCTTAGCAGGGAGAGGAGAGACCCAGTACTTC; cdr3_aa: CASSLAGRGETQYF; cdr3_length: 14; j_call: TRBJ2-5; clone_size: few; d_call: -; v_call: TRBV7-8
cdr3_nt: TGTGCCAGCAGTCCCCTCCGGGTAGCGGGAAACACAGATACGCAGTATTTT; cdr3_aa: CASSPLRVAGNTDTQYF; cdr3_length: 17; j_call: TRBJ2-3; clone_size: few; d_call: TRBD2; v_call: TRBV12-3/TRBV12-4
cdr3_nt: TGTGCTGTCAGCCCAGGGGGTGGAGGCTACGAGCAGTACTTC; cdr3_aa: CAVSPGGGGYEQYF; cdr3_length: 14; j_call: TRBJ2-7; clone_size: -; d_call: TRBD1; v_call: TRBV3-1
cdr3_nt: TGCAGTGCTCTAGGGCCAGATACGCAGTATTTT; cdr3_aa: CSALGPDTQYF; cdr3_length: 11; j_call: TRBJ2-3; clone_size: -; d_call: -; v_call: TRBV20-1
cdr3_nt: TGCGCCAGCAGCCAAGAGGGATTTAGCTCCTACAATGAGCAGTTCTTC; cdr3_aa: CASSQEGFSSYNEQFF; cdr3_length: 16; j_call: TRBJ2-1; clone_size: few; d_call: -; v_call: TRBV4-3
cdr3_nt: TGCGCCAGCAGCTTGGGATACAGGATCTACGAGCAGTACTTC; cdr3_aa: CASSLGYRIYEQYF; cdr3_length: 14; j_call: TRBJ2-7; clone_size: -; d_call: -; v_call: TRBV5-1
cdr3_nt: TGTGCCAGCAGTCCACTAGCAACCGGGGAGCTGTTTTTT; cdr3_aa: CASSPLATGELFF; cdr3_length: 13; j_call: TRBJ2-2; clone_size: few; d_call: -; v_call: TRBV12-3/TRBV12-4
cdr3_nt: TGCGCCAGCAGCTTGACAGACTCAATTTTCTACGAGCAGTACTTC; cdr3_aa: CASSLTDSIFYEQYF; cdr3_length: 15; j_call: TRBJ2-7; clone_size: many; d_call: -; v_call: TRBV5-1
cdr3_nt: TGTGCCAGCAGCGGACAGGCCTTGAACACTGAAGCTTTCTTT; cdr3_aa: CASSGQALNTEAFF; cdr3_length: 14; j_call: TRBJ1-1; clone_size: -; d_call: TRBD1; v_call: TRBV7-2
cdr3_nt: TGCAGCGCCGAGACAGGAATGAACACTGAAGCTTTCTTT; cdr3_aa: CSAETGMNTEAFF; cdr3_length: 13; j_call: TRBJ1-1; clone_size: many; d_call: -; v_call: TRBV29-1
cdr3_nt: TGTGCCAGCAGCTTAATCAGGGCCGATTACGAGCAGTACTTC; cdr3_aa: CASSLIRADYEQYF; cdr3_length: 14; j_call: TRBJ2-7; clone_size: -; d_call: -; v_call: TRBV7-9
cdr3_nt: TGCGCCAGCAGCTTGGAGGCCTACACAGATACGCAGTATTTT; cdr3_aa: CASSLEAYTDTQYF; cdr3_length: 14; j_call: TRBJ2-3; clone_size: few; d_call: -; v_call: TRBV5-1
cdr3_nt: TGCGCCAGCAGCCAAGACCCCGCAGGGACTGAAGCTTTCTTT; cdr3_aa: CASSQDPAGTEAFF; cdr3_length: 14; j_call: TRBJ1-1; clone_size: few; d_call: -; v_call: TRBV4-1
cdr3_nt: TGTGCCAGCAAGAAGAAACTAGCGGGAGCGCCCTCCCAAGAGACCCAGTACTTC; cdr3_aa: CASKKKLAGAPSQETQYF; cdr3_length: 18; j_call: TRBJ2-5; clone_size: -; d_call: TRBD2; v_call: TRBV6-1
cdr3_nt: TGCAGTGCGCAACAGGGTTCCTACGAGCAGTACTTC; cdr3_aa: CSAQQGSYEQYF; cdr3_length: 12; j_call: TRBJ2-7; clone_size: many; d_call: -; v_call: TRBV20-1
cdr3_nt: TGTGCCAGCAGCGCCGGACTAGCGAGCTCCTACGAGCAGTACTTC; cdr3_aa: CASSAGLASSYEQYF; cdr3_length: 15; j_call: TRBJ2-7; clone_size: -; d_call: TRBD2; v_call: TRBV7-2
cdr3_nt: TGTGCCAGCAGCTTGGAGGGGTTTGGGCCCCAGCATTTT; cdr3_aa: CASSLEGFGPQHF; cdr3_length: 13; j_call: TRBJ1-5; clone_size: -; d_call: -; v_call: TRBV7-9
cdr3_nt: TGTGCCAGCGGACTCCCAAGCGGTTCCTACAATGAGCAGTTCTTC; cdr3_aa: CASGLPSGSYNEQFF; cdr3_length: 15; j_call: TRBJ2-1; clone_size: many; d_call: -; v_call: TRBV25-1
cdr3_nt: TGCAGTGCTAGAGATCCACCCACTGAAGCTTTCTTT; cdr3_aa: CSARDPPTEAFF; cdr3_length: 12; j_call: TRBJ1-1; clone_size: many; d_call: -; v_call: TRBV20-1
cdr3_nt: TGTGCCAGCAGCCTCCAGGGGGTCATACGGCCCCAGCATTTT; cdr3_aa: CASSLQGVIRPQHF; cdr3_length: 14; j_call: TRBJ1-5; clone_size: -; d_call: TRBD1; v_call: TRBV28
cdr3_nt: TGCAGTGCTAGAGATGACAGGGCACCCACTGAAGCTTTCTTT; cdr3_aa: CSARDDRAPTEAFF; cdr3_length: 14; j_call: TRBJ1-1; clone_size: few; d_call: TRBD1; v_call: TRBV20-1
cdr3_nt: TGTGCCAGCAGCTTTGAGGGGGCGGGAGGAAACACCATATATTTT; cdr3_aa: CASSFEGAGGNTIYF; cdr3_length: 15; j_call: TRBJ1-3; clone_size: -; d_call: TRBD1; v_call: TRBV7-2
cdr3_nt: TGCGCCAGCAAGGAAAGGGGACTGAACACTGAAGCTTTCTTT; cdr3_aa: CASKERGLNTEAFF; cdr3_length: 14; j_call: TRBJ1-1; clone_size: few; d_call: -; v_call: TRBV10-2
cdr3_nt: TGTGCCAGCAGCCCCCGGGACATCCCCACAGATACGCAGTATTTT; cdr3_aa: CASSPRDIPTDTQYF; cdr3_length: 15; j_call: TRBJ2-3; clone_size: -; d_call: -; v_call: TRBV14
cdr3_nt: TGTGCCAGCAGTAAGAGCGGGGATGGCTACACCTTC; cdr3_aa: CASSKSGDGYTF; cdr3_length: 12; j_call: TRBJ1-2; clone_size: -; d_call: -; v_call: TRBV6-6
cdr3_nt: TGTGCCAGCTCTCCCAGCTTTCACGAGCAGTACTTC; cdr3_aa: CASSPSFHEQYF; cdr3_length: 12; j_call: TRBJ2-7; clone_size: many; d_call: -; v_call: TRBV18
cdr3_nt: TGTGCCAGCAGCTTAGAAGCTGCGCAGAGAATCACCGGGGAGCTGTTTTTT; cdr3_aa: CASSLEAAQRITGELFF; cdr3_length: 17; j_call: TRBJ2-2; clone_size: few; d_call: -; v_call: TRBV7-9
cdr3_nt: TGCAGTGCTAGAAACCTAGGACTTACCTACGAGCAGTACTTC; cdr3_aa: CSARNLGLTYEQYF; cdr3_length: 14; j_call: TRBJ2-7; clone_size: -; d_call: -; v_call: TRBV20-1
cdr3_nt: TGTGCCAGCAGATCGAGCGGGCGGTACAATGAGCAGTTCTTC; cdr3_aa: CASRSSGRYNEQFF; cdr3_length: 14; j_call: TRBJ2-1; clone_size: -; d_call: -; v_call: TRBV7-6
cdr3_nt: TGCAGTGCTATAGGACAGGGGGGTTTGGCTCAGTACTTC; cdr3_aa: CSAIGQGGLAQYF; cdr3_length: 13; j_call: TRBJ2-7; clone_size: many; d_call: TRBD1; v_call: TRBV20-1
cdr3_nt: TGCGCCACCACCGACAGGGGAACGGGCGAGCAGTACTTC; cdr3_aa: CATTDRGTGEQYF; cdr3_length: 13; j_call: TRBJ2-7; clone_size: -; d_call: TRBD1; v_call: TRBV5-1
cdr3_nt: TGTGCCAGCAGCTTCTCATACTACAATGAGCAGTTCTTC; cdr3_aa: CASSFSYYNEQFF; cdr3_length: 13; j_call: TRBJ2-1; clone_size: few; d_call: -; v_call: TRBV7-2
cdr3_nt: TGTGCCAGCAAATCCGGGACAGAGGACAATCAGCCCCAGCATTTT; cdr3_aa: CASKSGTEDNQPQHF; cdr3_length: 15; j_call: TRBJ1-5; clone_size: many; d_call: TRBD1; v_call: TRBV28
cdr3_nt: TGCGCCAGCAGCTCCGGACCAGGAGGCATGAACACTGAAGCTTTCTTT; cdr3_aa: CASSSGPGGMNTEAFF; cdr3_length: 16; j_call: TRBJ1-1; clone_size: -; d_call: -; v_call: TRBV5-1